Presented here are 31 T cell receptor beta chains from one specimen sequenced in a study of blood T cell repertoires in COVID-19. Libraries were prepared by immunoSEQ multiplex PCR; TCRdb keeps only in-frame clonotypes and omits some of them. The data show about 170,000 clones, approximately 85% seen once. The source material was peripheral blood. All receptors come from a man in his forties or fifties who had recovered from COVID-19.

V usage is TRBV11-2 and J usage is TRBJ1-1; a weak D match, TRBD1 (6 bases). With 6 bases removed from V and 1 base from J, the gap between germline ends came to 9 bases. Per germline, CDR1 SGHAT and CDR2 FQNNGV. The CDR3 is 13 residues long. The CDR3 is CASSLDRNTEAFF. The DNA of the CDR3 is TGTGCCAGCAGTTTGGACAGGAACACTGAAGCTTTCTTT.

The rearrangement links TRBV10-1 to TRBJ1-4; D gene unclear. The CDR3 loop spans 12 amino acids. The germline gives CDR1 WNHNN, CDR2 SYGVQD (reference sequence). V was clipped by 9 bases and J by 7 bases, with 12 bases between them. DNA of the CDR3: TGCGCCAGGTTTTTCAGTGGTGAAAAACTGTTTTTT. Translated: CARFFSGEKLFF.

With respect to this clone: This specimen includes other DNA sequences encoding the same CDR3. The chain carries TRBV2 and TRBJ2-5, with D unclear. The CDR3 length is 12 residues. V lost 4 bases, J lost 2 bases, and 5 bases lay in between. Germline loops: CDR1 SNHLY, CDR2 FYNNEI. The CDR3 region is CASSVLQETQYF. The CDR3 nucleotides are TGTGCCAGCAGTGTGCTACAAGAGACCCAGTACTTC.

This sequence joins TRBV6-5 and TRBJ1-2, with TRBD1 matching 7 bases. The CDR3 length is 13 residues. V lost 7 bases, J lost 4 bases, and 6 bases stayed unmatched. Germline V gene sequence: CDR1 MNHEY, CDR2 SVGAGI. In DNA, the CDR3 is TGTGCCAGCAACCCGACAGGGAGCTATGGCTACACCTTC. This codes for CASNPTGSYGYTF.

The J gene is TRBJ1-3, the V gene TRBV6-5; D unresolved. Trimming took 11 bases from V and 3 from J, leaving 8 bases between them. Germline CDR1 reads MNHEY; CDR2 reads SVGAGI. The CDR3 sequence is 11 residues long. CDR3 in DNA: TGTGCCTTACTTAATGGAAACACCATATATTTT. It specifies CALLNGNTIYF.

V gene TRBV6-1 combines with J gene TRBJ2-3; the D gene is possibly TRBD2 (6 bases). CDR1 MNHNS and CDR2 SASEGT come from the germline V gene. The CDR3 is 16 amino acids. The V and J ends lost 2 bases and 0 bases respectively, with 12 bases between them. The CDR3 region has the DNA TGTGCCAGCAGTGAAACTTCCCGGGGGAGCACAGATACGCAGTATTTT. Its translation: CASSETSRGSTDTQYF.

This sequence joins TRBV11-3 and TRBJ2-7; possibly TRBD1 for D (6 bases). From germline, CDR1 is SGHNT and CDR2 YENEEA. Between the trimmed V and J ends, which lost 8 bases and 7 bases, there was a span of 18 bases. The CDR3 is 13 residues long. The CDR3 DNA is TGTGCCAGCTCAGGGACACTCCTGGGAGAGCAGTACTTC. It translates to CASSGTLLGEQYF.

This chain connects TRBV10-3 to TRBJ2-3; 12 bases align to TRBD2. The V gene end was trimmed by 3 bases and the J gene end by 5 bases; junction bases not matched to a gene: 9. The CDR3 is 17 amino acids. Germline CDR1 is ENHRY and CDR2 is SYGVKD. The CDR3 nucleotides are TGTGCCATCAGTGATAGGTCTAGCGGGGGGGCCGAAGATACGCAGTATTTT. Encoded protein: CAISDRSSGGAEDTQYF.

This clone was observed once. At the DNA level, this CDR3 is encoded by other sequences in the same sample as well. The chain uses TRBV14 and TRBJ2-1, with 9 nucleotides matching TRBD2. CDR3 length: 17 residues. V was clipped by 0 bases and J by 4 bases; unmatched bases: 7. Per the germline V gene, CDR1 is SGHDN and CDR2 is FVKESK. CDR3 region: CASSQELRLAEYNEQFF. The CDR3 coding sequence is TGTGCCAGCAGCCAAGAACTCCGACTAGCGGAATACAATGAGCAGTTCTTC.

The chain is built from TRBV30 and TRBJ1-1; 8 positions agree with TRBD1. The V and J ends lost 5 bases and 7 bases, in that order; junction bases with no gene match: 6. The CDR3 is made up of 12 amino acids. Germline V lookup: CDR1 GTSNPN, CDR2 SVGIG (reference sequence). CDR3 protein: CAWSIGTGEAFF. The CDR3 DNA reads as TGTGCCTGGTCAATAGGGACAGGTGAAGCTTTCTTT.

The rearrangement joins TRBV5-4 to TRBJ2-2; D is unresolved. CDR3 length equals 15 residues. Germline V gene lookup returns CDR1 SGHNT and CDR2 YYREEE (reference sequence). Trimming pared 0 bases from V and 1 base from J, leaving 7 bases between. The CDR3 loop is CASSLAQRNTGELFF. The DNA of the CDR3 is TGTGCCAGCAGCTTGGCACAGAGGAACACCGGGGAGCTGTTTTTT.

The chain combines TRBV27 with TRBJ2-7; possible D gene TRBD2, 5 bases. Trimming left V 8 bases short and J 2 bases short, with 10 bases between. This CDR3 region has 12 residues. From germline, CDR1 is MNHEY and CDR2 SMNVEV (reference sequence). The CDR3 DNA follows: TGTGCCAGCGCGGGCGGTCCCTACGAGCAGTACTTC. It translates to CASAGGPYEQYF.

Concerning this clone itself: Other DNA sequences from this sample encode an identical CDR3 as well. CDR3 sequence: CASSRDREETQYF. CDR3 nucleotides: TGTGCCAGCTCCCGGGACAGGGAAGAGACCCAGTACTTC. The V gene is TRBV18, the J gene TRBJ2-5; 9 nucleotides agree with TRBD1. J lost 3 bases, V lost 6 bases, and 2 bases had no gene match. The germline V gene encodes CDR1 KGHSH and CDR2 LQKENI. The CDR3 length is 13 residues.

The V and J genes are TRBV6-1 and TRBJ2-7, with 9 bases lining up with TRBD1. The CDR3 spans 19 residues. From germline, CDR1 is MNHNS and CDR2 SASEGT. J lost 5 bases, V lost 4 bases, and 21 bases had no gene match. The CDR3, as DNA: TGTGCCAGCAGTGGCCCCCTTCAGGCCGGGACAGGGTATTTGAACGAGCAGTACTTC. The encoded protein is CASSGPLQAGTGYLNEQYF.

In DNA form, the CDR3 reads TGTGCCAGCGCAGGGGAGACCCAGTACTTC. Amino acids: CASAGETQYF. This chain uses TRBV9 with TRBJ2-5; the D gene is possibly TRBD1 (5 bases). Trimming cost V 7 bases and J 5 bases, with 6 bases left between them. The CDR3 spans 10 residues. Germline V gene data show CDR1 as SGDLS and CDR2 as YYNGEE.

This clone was observed a single time. This rearrangement joins TRBV2 to TRBJ2-3, with D hard to call. Germline assignment: CDR1 SNHLY and CDR2 FYNNEI. Deletions cut 4 bases from V and 0 bases from J, with 11 bases between. This CDR3 contains 15 residues. In nucleotides, the CDR3 is TGTGCCAGCAGTGGACGCGGAACTAGCACAGATACGCAGTATTTT. Its protein product is CASSGRGTSTDTQYF.

This clone has a single count. This chain uses TRBV11-3 with TRBJ2-5, with 8 bases matching TRBD1. In germline, CDR1 is SGHNT, CDR2 YENEEA. The CDR3 extends over 15 amino acids. V trimming: 5 bases; J trimming: 4 bases; junction bases outside the gene matches: 9. Written as DNA, the CDR3 is TGTGCCAGCAGCCCGTCGGACAGGGTAGGAGAGACCCAGTACTTC. Translated, it gives CASSPSDRVGETQYF.

This rearrangement joins TRBV5-6 to TRBJ2-4; perhaps TRBD2 as D (5 bases). This CDR3 comprises 15 residues. Germline loops: CDR1 SGHDT, CDR2 YYEEEE. V lost 7 bases, J lost 6 bases, and 20 bases lay in between. This CDR3 reads CASGYIVGGLNIQYF. CDR3 nucleotide sequence: TGTGCCAGCGGGTACATAGTAGGCGGGCTAAACATTCAGTACTTC.

The J gene is TRBJ2-7, the V gene TRBV18, with D uncertain. The germline V gene has CDR1 KGHSH and CDR2 LQKENI. This CDR3 spans 13 amino acids. Deletions cut 1 base from V and 6 bases from J, with 10 bases between. CDR3 sequence reads: CASSPRSDSEQYF. CDR3 sequence (DNA): TGTGCCAGCTCACCACGATCAGACTCCGAGCAGTACTTC.

This clone was seen only once. This chain joins TRBV12-3 or TRBV12-4 and TRBJ2-2, with D maybe TRBD1 (5 bases). This CDR3 contains 13 residues. Trimming removed 5 bases from V and 6 bases from J, with 10 bases in between. CDR3 bases: TGTGCCAGCAGTCCAGGGCGCCCCGGGGAGCTGTTTTTT. Translating gives CASSPGRPGELFF.

The chain combines TRBV9 with TRBJ2-3; 9 nucleotides match TRBD1. The germline CDR1 and CDR2 sequences are SGDLS and YYNGEE. This CDR3 is built from 15 residues. J gave up 4 bases and V 5 bases, and 8 bases lay outside the gene matches. The CDR3 protein is CASSLTGGQADTQYF. CDR3 bases: TGTGCCAGCAGTCTTACAGGGGGCCAAGCAGATACGCAGTATTTT.

V and J are TRBV4-3 and TRBJ1-2, with TRBD1 as a possible D gene (5 bases). The CDR3 is 15 amino acids. The V gene's germline CDR1 is LGHNA and CDR2 YSLEER. Trimming shortened V by 4 bases and J by 0 bases, and 12 bases separated the two germline ends. CDR3 sequence: CASSLQRGANYGYTF. Written as DNA, the CDR3 is TGCGCCAGCAGCCTTCAACGGGGGGCTAACTATGGCTACACCTTC.

This chain connects TRBV2 to TRBJ2-3; D ambiguous. The CDR3 is 11 residues long. The ends were cut back, 7 bases at V and 5 bases at J, with 7 bases in the middle. Germline V lookup: CDR1 SNHLY, CDR2 FYNNEI. This chain's CDR3 is CASTPRDTQYF. CDR3 nucleotide sequence: TGTGCCAGCACCCCGCGAGATACGCAGTATTTT.

The genes are TRBV6-5 and TRBJ2-7; TRBD1 might be the D (5 bases). Trimming took off 8 bases at V and 3 bases at J, with 11 bases between the two ends. The CDR3 spans 12 residues. CDR1 is MNHEY and CDR2 is SVGAGI in the germline V gene. CDR3 sequence: CASVGANYEQYF. As DNA, the CDR3 is TGTGCCAGCGTAGGGGCCAACTACGAGCAGTACTTC.

This sequence joins TRBV11-3 and TRBJ2-7, with 8 bases identical to TRBD1. Looked up from germline, CDR1 is SGHNT and CDR2 is YENEEA. CDR3 size: 14 residues. With 5 bases clipped from V and 2 bases from J, the junction kept 5 bases outside the gene matches. The CDR3 DNA is TGTGCCAGCAGCCGGGGACAGGCCGCCTACGAGCAGTACTTC. It is translated as CASSRGQAAYEQYF.

This clone was seen a handful of times. The V and J genes are TRBV11-1 and TRBJ2-7; 12 bases align to TRBD1. CDR3 length equals 15 residues. Germline V gives CDR1 SGHAT, CDR2 FQDESV (reference sequence). The V and J ends lost 4 bases and 2 bases, in that order; junction bases with no gene match: 3. This CDR3 is CASSSGTGGAYEQYF. As DNA, the CDR3 is TGTGCCAGCAGCTCTGGGACAGGGGGCGCCTACGAGCAGTACTTC.

The chain employs TRBV21-1 and TRBJ2-5; the DNA was not used to check the table's D call, TRBD2. TRBV21-1 is a pseudogene segment. This CDR3 has 16 amino acids. The CDR3 nucleotides read TGTGCCAGCAGCCAGGCTAGCGGGAGGTTTGGGGAGACCCAGTACTTC. It yields the protein CASSQASGRFGETQYF.

The chain joins TRBV27 to TRBJ2-2, with 10 bases fitting TRBD2. CDR3 length: 17 residues. CDR1 is MNHEY and CDR2 is SMNVEV in the germline V gene (reference sequence). The junction had 11 bases not matched to a gene; V was cut back by 5 bases and J by 5 bases. CDR3 in DNA: TGTGCCAGCAGTGTTACTACTAGCGGGACTGGTACCGGGGAGCTGTTTTTT. It translates to CASSVTTSGTGTGELFF.

DNA for the CDR3: TGCAGCGTCATCCTGGGACAGGGGCCAGATACGCAGTATTTT. Amino acid sequence: CSVILGQGPDTQYF. The chain joins TRBV29-1 to TRBJ2-3; 10 positions match TRBD1. The germline V gene encodes CDR1 SQVTM and CDR2 ANQGSEA. Germline trimming cut 6 bases from V and 4 bases from J; bases unmatched to any gene: 7. CDR3 size: 14 residues.

This chain connects TRBV5-1 to TRBJ2-7, with no clear D. Germline assignment: CDR1 SGHRS and CDR2 YFSETQ. This CDR3 has 13 amino acids. The V gene lost 1 base and the J gene lost 0 bases, with 5 bases spanning the gap. The CDR3 reads CASSLWASYEQYF. CDR3 bases: TGCGCCAGCAGCTTGTGGGCCTCCTACGAGCAGTACTTC.

This clone came up once. V usage is TRBV11-2 and J usage is TRBJ1-5, with D possibly TRBD1 on 6 matching bases. The CDR3 runs to 15 residues. Germline-derived CDR1 and CDR2 are SGHAT and FQNNGV. The V end lost 4 bases, the J end lost 1 base, and 11 bases lay between the germline ends. CDR3 nucleotides: TGTGCCAGCAGCTCCGGGACAATCAGCAATCAGCCCCAGCATTTT. Amino acids: CASSSGTISNQPQHF.